One sample yielded the 14 T cell receptor beta chains listed below, sequenced in a study of shared clonotypes between healthy human individuals. Method: immunoSEQ multiplex PCR; TCRdb's copy keeps in-frame clones and lacks some. This table has around 2,000,000 clones, roughly 95% appearing once. The naive CD8 fraction comprised CD45RO-negative cells positively selected for CCR7 and excluded terminally differentiated effector memory CD45RA+ cells. Material for sequencing was naive CD8+ T cells sorted from blood. These receptors all come from a man younger than 30 in good health.

In its sample, this clone was seen once. V is TRBV4-3 and J is TRBJ2-1; 7 bases agree with TRBD2. With 0 bases clipped from V and 7 bases from J, the junction kept 3 bases outside the gene matches. Germline assignment: CDR1 LGHNA and CDR2 YSLEER. The CDR3 is 14 amino acids. CDR3 residues: CASSQEAGENEQFF. CDR3 bases: TGCGCCAGCAGCCAAGAGGCGGGAGAAAATGAGCAGTTCTTC.

The genes are TRBV19 and TRBJ1-1, with 8 bases fitting TRBD1. The CDR3 covers 14 residues. Germline V gives CDR1 LNHDA, CDR2 SQIVND (reference sequence). The junction had 8 bases not matched to a gene; V was cut back by 4 bases and J by 7 bases. CDR3 sequence reads: CASSTGQGRSEAFF. CDR3 DNA sequence: TGTGCCAGTAGTACCGGACAGGGAAGGAGTGAAGCTTTCTTT.

The rearrangement links TRBV19 to TRBJ1-6; tentative D call: TRBD1 (5 bases). The CDR3 covers 15 residues. Germline V gives CDR1 LNHDA, CDR2 SQIVND (reference sequence). The germline V and J ends were trimmed by 0 bases and 7 bases, with 10 bases remaining between them. The CDR3 reads CASSIDQGGNSPLHF. CDR3 in DNA: TGTGCCAGTAGTATAGATCAGGGCGGGAATTCACCCCTCCACTTT.

Comment on this clone: Additional DNA sequences in this sample encode the identical CDR3. This chain connects TRBV29-1 to TRBJ1-1; unclear D gene. This CDR3 has 11 residues. CDR1 is SQVTM and CDR2 is ANQGSEA in the germline V gene. V lost 2 bases to trimming and J lost 2 bases, with 3 bases between them. The CDR3 DNA reads as TGCAGCGTTGAATTTAACACTGAAGCTTTCTTT. Its translation is CSVEFNTEAFF.

The chain uses TRBV28 and TRBJ2-7; 9 positions match TRBD2. Germline CDR1 and CDR2: MDHEN and SYDVKM. This CDR3 spans 15 amino acids. V gave up 1 base and J gave up 5 bases; unmatched junction bases: 6. The CDR3 region is CASSLLAGEVDEQYF. DNA for the CDR3: TGTGCCAGCAGTTTATTAGCGGGAGAGGTCGACGAGCAGTACTTC.

The chain combines TRBV7-9 with TRBJ2-2; 8 nucleotides line up with TRBD1. Trimming took 4 bases from V and 4 from J; bases not matched to a gene: 5. The CDR3 loop spans 15 amino acids. Per germline, CDR1 SEHNR and CDR2 FQNEAQ (reference sequence). The CDR3 DNA reads TGTGCCAGCAGCTCCGGACAGGGTGGCACCGGGGAGCTGTTTTTT. Translated, it gives CASSSGQGGTGELFF. The full variable domain, rest sourced from reference TRBV7-9 and TRBJ2-2, is DTGVSQNPRHKITKRGQNVTFRCDPISEHNRLYWYRQTLGQGPEFLTYFQNEAQLEKSRLLSDRFSAERPKGSFSTLEIQRTEQGDSAMYLCASSSGQGGTGELFFGEGSRLTVL.

V and J are TRBV20-1 and TRBJ1-1, with D perhaps matching TRBD1 (6 bases). The CDR3 is 11 amino acids. V was pared by 5 bases and J by 11 bases, with 15 bases between. CDR1 DFQATT and CDR2 SNEGSKA come from the germline V gene (reference sequence). CDR3 region: CSALDSPGAFF. The DNA of the CDR3 is TGCAGTGCTTTGGACAGCCCCGGGGCTTTCTTT.

The chain couples TRBV7-9 to TRBJ2-1; D not resolved. V lost 1 base and J lost 4, with 5 bases in between. From germline, CDR1 is SEHNR and CDR2 FQNEAQ (reference sequence). The CDR3 is made up of 13 amino acids. The CDR3 region is CASSLDAYNEQFF. The CDR3 DNA reads TGTGCCAGCAGCTTAGACGCATACAATGAGCAGTTCTTC.

The V gene is TRBV27, the J gene TRBJ2-7; no clear D. The V end was cut by 5 bases, the J end by 2 bases, with 19 bases between. The CDR3 has 16 residues. Germline V lookup: CDR1 MNHEY, CDR2 SMNVEV (reference sequence). CDR3 sequence: CASSALSPSGAYEQYF. CDR3 sequence (DNA): TGTGCCAGCAGTGCCCTCAGTCCCTCTGGGGCCTACGAGCAGTACTTC.

The V gene is TRBV7-9, the J gene TRBJ2-1; no definite D call. Germline assignment: CDR1 SEHNR and CDR2 FQNEAQ (reference sequence). This CDR3 contains 12 residues. V lost 5 bases and J lost 8, with 10 bases in between. The CDR3 reads CASSRFEDEQFF. The CDR3 nucleotides are TGTGCCAGCAGCCGGTTTGAGGATGAGCAGTTCTTC.

The chain combines TRBV18 with TRBJ2-2, with D possibly matching TRBD2 (5 bases). V lost 1 base, J lost 0 bases, and 9 bases lay in between. There are 16 residues in the CDR3. Per germline, CDR1 KGHSH and CDR2 LQKENI. The CDR3 loop reads CASSPLDYANTGELFF. In nucleotides, the CDR3 is TGTGCCAGCTCACCACTCGACTACGCGAACACCGGGGAGCTGTTTTTT.

This chain links TRBV27 with TRBJ2-7; perhaps TRBD2 as D (6 bases). The germline V gene has CDR1 MNHEY and CDR2 SMNVEV (reference sequence). The CDR3 is 16 amino acids. Trimming left V 6 bases short and J 0 bases short, with 18 bases between. The CDR3 here is CASSPVRGGGSYEQYF. CDR3 coding DNA: TGTGCCAGCAGCCCCGTTAGGGGAGGAGGCTCCTACGAGCAGTACTTC.

As to this clone: An end of the junction does not agree with germline; a read error may underlie this. Other DNA variants within this sample encode the same CDR3. This sequence joins TRBV5-4 and TRBJ2-7, with a tentative D call TRBD1 (5 bases). Germline CDR1 and CDR2: SGHNT and YYREEE (reference sequence). This CDR3 comprises 14 residues. CDR3 DNA sequence: TGTGCCAGCAGCATCGCCGACAGTTCCTACGAGCAATACTTC. Encoded protein: CASSIADSSYEQYF. The full variable domain, in which reference TRBV5-4 and TRBJ2-7 provide the parts outside the CDR3, is ETGVTQSPTHLIKTRGQQVTLRCSSQSGHNTVSWYQQALGQGPQFIFQYYREEENGRGNFPPRFSGLQFPNYSSELNVNALELDDSALYLCASSIADSSYEQYFGPGTRLTVT.

This clone came up once. The chain employs TRBV19 and TRBJ1-1; TRBD1 matches at 7 bases. The CDR3 is made up of 13 amino acids. The germline gives CDR1 LNHDA, CDR2 SQIVND (reference sequence). With V trimmed by 8 bases and J by 1 base, 4 bases remained unmatched. The CDR3 DNA reads TGTGCCAGTGGCAGACAGGGGAACACTGAAGCTTTCTTT. Translating gives CASGRQGNTEAFF.